This TCR beta chain was recovered during a study of fetal regulatory T cell absence and autoimmunity. Regarding the study as a whole: Pancreas and cord blood did not differ much in TRB family usage. Some top pancreas TCR clones were over 80-fold enriched versus cord blood.

As regards this clone: Its antigen is as yet unknown.

Trimming stripped 7 bases from V and 0 bases from J, with 12 bases between. The CDR3 consists of 15 residues. Germline V lookup: CDR1 MNHNS, CDR2 SASEGT. Some clones are missing from TCRdb's copy, which holds only in-frame ones; the method was immunoSEQ multiplex PCR. The sample shows around 100,000 clones, 60% to 80% of them seen only once. This rearrangement joins TRBV6-1 to TRBJ1-4; D gene unclear. The source is a male donor with IPEX syndrome. The sequencing input was pancreas tissue. The CDR3 loop reads CASKALVATNEKLFF. CDR3 DNA sequence: TGTGCCAGCAAGGCACTAGTTGCAACTAATGAAAAACTGTTTTTT.